Detailed here is one T cell receptor beta chain. V was pared by 0 bases and J by 2 bases, with 8 bases between. The length of the CDR3 is 14 residues. CDR1 is MGHRA and CDR2 is YSYEKL in the germline V gene. The sample belongs to a study of blood T cell repertoires in COVID-19. Here immunoSEQ multiplex PCR was the method, and the copy in TCRdb shows in-frame clones only, minus some. The sample lists about 150,000 clones; about 89% were seen once. The genes are TRBV4-1 and TRBJ2-7, with D possibly being TRBD1 (6 bases). This TCR derives from a man aged 55 to 70 with acute or convalescent COVID-19. Input material: peripheral blood. CDR3 sequence reads: CASSQEQGPYEQYF. As DNA, the CDR3 is TGCGCCAGCAGCCAAGAACAGGGTCCCTACGAGCAGTACTTC.